A selection of T cell receptor beta chains follows, all from one sample in a study of Graves' ophthalmopathy and Graves' hyperthyroidism. TCRdb called the multiplex PCR reads again in MiXCR, with one record for every CDR3 protein. This repertoire shows 240,000 or so distinct CDR3 sequences, around 50% found once; its top ten account for more than 45%. Sequencing used peripheral blood. These receptors were taken from an adult man with Graves' ophthalmopathy. Each CDR3 is given with its conserved first and last residue. The D gene is left open where the match is weak. Rows give clone size only sometimes, using once, few, many, or a class for an expanded clone.

clone_size | d_call | j_call | v_call | cdr3_nt | cdr3_aa
. | . | TRBJ2-5 | TRBV9 | TGTGCCAGCAGCGAGGTGGACCAAGAGACCCAGTACTTC | CASSEVDQETQYF
few | TRBD1 | TRBJ1-2 | TRBV6-1 | TGTGCCAGCACACGGACAGGGGGCTATGGCTACACCTTC | CASTRTGGYGYTF
. | . | TRBJ1-3 | TRBV12-5 | TGTGCTAGTGGTGCCTTGGCATCCATATATTTT | CASGALASIYF
many | . | TRBJ1-2 | TRBV7-8 | TGTGCCAGCAGCTTAGCCTACAACCAGGGGGGCTACACCTTC | CASSLAYNQGGYTF
once | . | TRBJ2-7 | TRBV7-9 | TGTGCCAGCAGCTTAGACGGCGGGCCGGACGAGCAGTACTTC | CASSLDGGPDEQYF
few | . | TRBJ1-2 | TRBV29-1 | TGCAGCGTTGATGAGGGGTCGGCCTATGGCTACACCTTC | CSVDEGSAYGYTF
. | . | TRBJ1-1 | TRBV11-2 | TGTGCCAGCAGCCCTCGACAGCGGGTGAACACTGAAGCTTTCTTT | CASSPRQRVNTEAFF
few | . | TRBJ2-7 | TRBV7-8 | TGTGCCAGCAGCTTAGGGAACAGGGACTCCTACGAGCAGTACTTC | CASSLGNRDSYEQYF
. | . | TRBJ2-7 | TRBV29-1 | TGCAGCTTAGCCTTGACAGGCTACGAGCAGTACTTC | CSLALTGYEQYF
. | TRBD1 | TRBJ1-2 | TRBV7-9 | TGTGCCAGCAGCTTATTGAACAGGGGAGGTGGCTACACCTTC | CASSLLNRGGGYTF
. | . | TRBJ1-2 | TRBV2 | TGCGCCAGCAGCCTTGGATTGACAGGAATCCCCTCCAACTATGGCTACACCTTC | CASSLGLTGIPSNYGYTF
. | . | TRBJ1-1 | TRBV6-5 | TGTGCCAGCCTACCCGGGGGAAAAGCTGAAGCTTTCTTT | CASLPGGKAEAFF
few | . | TRBJ1-2 | TRBV2 | TGTGCCAGCCCCCGGGGCGGGGAACGCGTCTATGGCTACACCTTC | CASPRGGERVYGYTF
few | . | TRBJ2-6 | TRBV9 | TGTGCCAGCAGCGTAGCGCCCTCTGGGGCCAACGTCCTGACTTTC | CASSVAPSGANVLTF
. | . | TRBJ2-7 | TRBV24-1 | TGTGCCACCAGTGATAACAGTATAGTCGAGCAGTACTTC | CATSDNSIVEQYF
. | . | TRBJ2-3 | TRBV20-1 | TGCAGTGCTAGGACAGACACAGATACGCAGTATTTT | CSARTDTDTQYF
. | TRBD1 | TRBJ2-7 | TRBV6-1 | TGCGCCAGCAGTGAGTCGAGTCGGACAGGGGTCTCCTACGAGCAGTACTTC | CASSESSRTGVSYEQYF
. | . | TRBJ2-2 | TRBV6-5 | TGTGCCAGCAGTTACTCAGGGAACTATGGGTCCGGGGAGCTGTTTTTT | CASSYSGNYGSGELFF
. | . | TRBJ2-7 | TRBV25-1 | TGTGCCAGCAGTGAGGCGGGGAGCTCCTACGAGCAGTACTTC | CASSEAGSSYEQYF
. | . | TRBJ2-7 | TRBV5-8 | TGTGCCAGCAGCCTCGGACCTCGGGGAGGCGAGCAGTACTTC | CASSLGPRGGEQYF
few | TRBD2 | TRBJ2-7 | TRBV7-2 | TGTGCCAGCAGCCCGGGACTAGCTACCCCTTACGAGCAGTACTTC | CASSPGLATPYEQYF
. | . | TRBJ2-7 | TRBV2 | TGTGCCAGCAAGGCGGGACAGTTTTACGAGCAGTACTTC | CASKAGQFYEQYF
. | . | TRBJ1-1 | TRBV20-1 | TGCAGTGCTAGAGTAGGGGGTAGTGGTGGAACTGAAGCTTTCTTT | CSARVGGSGGTEAFF
. | . | TRBJ1-1 | TRBV6-6 | TGTGCCAGCAGTGAAGACAGTTACACTGAAGCTTTCTTT | CASSEDSYTEAFF
. | . | TRBJ2-2 | TRBV7-7 | TGTGCCAGCAGCTTAGGGGGCGGGGAAAACACCGGGGAGCTGTTTTTT | CASSLGGGENTGELFF
. | . | TRBJ2-5 | TRBV3-1 | TGTGCCAGCAGCCCGAGGGCCGTGAAGACCCAGTACTTC | CASSPRAVKTQYF
few | . | TRBJ2-7 | TRBV5-5 | TGTGCCAGCAGCCTCTCAGGGGTCGGGGACGAGCAGTACTTC | CASSLSGVGDEQYF
few | TRBD1 | TRBJ2-7 | TRBV29-1 | TGCAGCTTGGGACAGGGGGCTTACGAGCAGTACTTC | CSLGQGAYEQYF
. | . | TRBJ1-1 | TRBV6-5 | TGTGCCAGCAGTTACTCGTCCGGGACTTGGAACACTGAAGCTTTCTTT | CASSYSSGTWNTEAFF
few | . | TRBJ1-2 | TRBV6-5 | TGTGCCAGCAGTGACGGGGTTAACTATGGCTACACCTTC | CASSDGVNYGYTF
once | . | TRBJ1-5 | TRBV7-6 | TGTGCCAGCAGCTTAGGGGGGGGACAATTGAGCAATCAGCCCCAGCATTTT | CASSLGGGQLSNQPQHF
. | TRBD1 | TRBJ1-2 | TRBV7-2 | TGTGCCAGCAGCCGATACAGGGGAAGGGGCTACACCTTC | CASSRYRGRGYTF